This T cell receptor (beta chain) was retrieved from a study of beta chain features in type 1 diabetes. This clone was recorded a few times. CDR3 length: 14 residues. V dropped 0 bases and J dropped 6 bases, with 11 bases sitting between them. Germline V gives CDR1 LNHNV, CDR2 YYDKDF (reference sequence). The authors reverse transcribed all of the isolated RNA, so sequencing captured expressed TCRB transcripts. Profiling relied on immunoSEQ multiplex PCR, and the TCRdb table lists in-frame clones only, not all of them. The sample lists hundreds of thousands of clones, approximately 30% occurring once.

This receptor was taken from a young man in good health. V usage is TRBV15 and J usage is TRBJ1-1; a weak D match, TRBD1 (6 bases). Source material: naive CD4+ T cells from blood. The CDR3 coding sequence is TGTGCCACCAGCAGAGATCCACAGGGCTCTGAAGCTTTCTTT. It specifies CATSRDPQGSEAFF. Combining the CDR3 with reference TRBV15 and TRBJ1-1 gives the whole variable domain DAMVIQNPRYQVTQFGKPVTLSCSQTLNHNVMYWYQQKSSQAPKLLFHYYDKDFNNEADTPDNFQSRRPNTSFCFLDIRSPGLGDTAMYLCATSRDPQGSEAFFGQGTRLTVV.